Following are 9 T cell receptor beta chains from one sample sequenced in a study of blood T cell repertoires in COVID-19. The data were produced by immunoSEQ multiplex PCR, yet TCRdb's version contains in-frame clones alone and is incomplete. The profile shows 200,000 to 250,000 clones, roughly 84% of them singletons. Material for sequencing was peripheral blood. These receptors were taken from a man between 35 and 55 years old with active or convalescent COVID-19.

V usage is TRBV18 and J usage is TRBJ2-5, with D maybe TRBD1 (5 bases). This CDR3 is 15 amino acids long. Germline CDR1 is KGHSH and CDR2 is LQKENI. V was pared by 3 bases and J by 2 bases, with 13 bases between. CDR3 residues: CASSPFQGFQETQYF. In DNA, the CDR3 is TGTGCCAGCTCACCTTTTCAGGGTTTTCAAGAGACCCAGTACTTC.

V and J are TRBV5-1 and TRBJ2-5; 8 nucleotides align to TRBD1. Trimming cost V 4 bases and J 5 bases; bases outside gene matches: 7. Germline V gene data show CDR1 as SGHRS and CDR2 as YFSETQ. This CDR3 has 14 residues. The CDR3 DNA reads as TGCGCCAGCAGCCCGGGACAGGCGGGGGAGACCCAGTACTTC. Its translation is CASSPGQAGETQYF.

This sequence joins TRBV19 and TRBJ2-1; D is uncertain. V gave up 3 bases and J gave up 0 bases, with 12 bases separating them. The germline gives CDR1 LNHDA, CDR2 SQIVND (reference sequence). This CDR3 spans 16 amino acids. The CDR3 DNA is TGTGCCAGTAGTATTATGGCAACCAGCTCCTACAATGAGCAGTTCTTC. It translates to CASSIMATSSYNEQFF.

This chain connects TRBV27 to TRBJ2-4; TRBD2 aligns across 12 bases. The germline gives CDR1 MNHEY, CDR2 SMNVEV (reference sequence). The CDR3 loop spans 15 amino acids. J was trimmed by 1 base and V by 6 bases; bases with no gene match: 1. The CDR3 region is CASRLAGGAKNIQYF. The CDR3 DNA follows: TGTGCCAGCAGACTAGCGGGAGGCGCCAAAAACATTCAGTACTTC.

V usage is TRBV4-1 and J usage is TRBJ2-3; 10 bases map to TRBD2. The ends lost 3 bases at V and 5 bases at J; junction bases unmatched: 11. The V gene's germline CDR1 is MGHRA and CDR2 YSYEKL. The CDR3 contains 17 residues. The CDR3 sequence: CASSQEGLAGAVDTQYF. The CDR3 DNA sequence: TGCGCCAGCAGCCAGGAAGGTCTAGCGGGAGCAGTAGATACGCAGTATTTT.

CDR3 nucleotide sequence: TGTGCCTGGAGTCCCTATATGGGGGGGGCCCTCCACTTT. Protein: CAWSPYMGGALHF. The chain combines TRBV30 with TRBJ1-6; tentatively, D is TRBD1 (5 bases). The CDR3 consists of 13 residues. The V and J ends lost 2 bases and 14 bases respectively, with 16 bases between them. Germline lookup yields CDR1 GTSNPN and CDR2 SVGIG (reference sequence).

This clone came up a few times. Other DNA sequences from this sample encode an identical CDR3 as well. Here the CDR3 DNA reads TGTGCCAGCAGCCGCGACAGCTCCTATAATTCACCCCTCCACTTT. Protein product: CASSRDSSYNSPLHF. This rearrangement joins TRBV7-3 to TRBJ1-6; a possible D gene is TRBD1 (5 bases). The CDR3 sequence is 15 residues long. V gave up 5 bases and J gave up 0 bases, with 8 bases separating them. The germline V gene has CDR1 SGHTA and CDR2 FQGTGA.

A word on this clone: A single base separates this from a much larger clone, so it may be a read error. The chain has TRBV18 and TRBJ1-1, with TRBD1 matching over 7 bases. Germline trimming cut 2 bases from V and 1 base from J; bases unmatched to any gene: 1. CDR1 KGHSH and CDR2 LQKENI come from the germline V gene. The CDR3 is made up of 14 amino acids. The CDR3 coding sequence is TGTGCCAGCTCACCAGACAGGGCGAACACTGAAGCTTTCTTT. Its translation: CASSPDRANTEAFF.

CDR3 coding DNA: TGTGCCAGCAGCGTGCTAGCGGGGAGGGCCCGGGATGAGCAGTTCTTC. As protein: CASSVLAGRARDEQFF. The chain joins TRBV9 to TRBJ2-1; 9 positions agree with TRBD2. From germline, CDR1 is SGDLS and CDR2 YYNGEE. This CDR3 contains 16 residues. Trimming removed 2 bases from V and 8 bases from J; junction bases left unmatched: 11.